The rows below give T cell receptor beta chains drawn from one sample of a study of vaccination and CD4 T cells after COVID-19. TCRdb ran MiXCR on the PCR reads and lists one entry per CDR3 protein. Of about 4,900 distinct CDR3 sequences in the sample, about 40% were seen once. For these TCRs, the target antigens are not known. Material for sequencing was CD4+ T cells from blood, cultured in vitro. The receptors stem from a human donor in good health. Both conserved end residues are part of each CDR3. D genes are given only for firm matches. Rows may omit the clone size; those that give it use once, few, many or a size class.

V	D	J	size	CDR3	DNA
TRBV6-2/TRBV6-3	TRBD1	TRBJ2-3	.	CASSSGQGVDTQYF	TGTGCCAGCAGTTCCGGACAGGGGGTAGATACGCAGTATTTT
TRBV19	TRBD1	TRBJ2-5	.	CASSTTGGGETQYF	TGTGCCAGTAGCACGACAGGGGGCGGGGAGACCCAGTACTTC
TRBV20-1	.	TRBJ1-2	.	CSARLPWQTRSYGYTF	TGCAGTGCTAGACTCCCCTGGCAGACAAGGAGCTATGGCTACACCTTC
TRBV12-3/TRBV12-4	.	TRBJ2-3	.	CASSLLGRAARGDTQYF	TGTGCCAGCAGTTTATTAGGCAGGGCAGCAAGGGGAGATACGCAGTATTTT
TRBV5-8	.	TRBJ1-1	once	CASSFQVDTEAFF	TGTGCCAGCAGCTTCCAGGTTGACACTGAAGCTTTCTTT
TRBV3-1	.	TRBJ1-5	.	CASSHTGVGANQPQHF	TGTGCCAGCAGCCATACCGGGGTGGGGGCGAATCAGCCCCAGCATTTT
TRBV6-5	TRBD1	TRBJ1-6	.	CASSWTGAAYNSPLHF	TGTGCCAGCAGTTGGACAGGGGCGGCCTATAATTCACCCCTCCACTTT
TRBV6-5	.	TRBJ1-6	.	CASSYTRAGNSPLHF	TGTGCCAGCAGTTACACCCGGGCGGGAAATTCACCCCTCCACTTT
TRBV7-8	TRBD1	TRBJ2-7	few	CASSLPGQGLDEQYF	TGTGCCAGCAGCCTCCCGGGACAGGGTTTAGACGAGCAGTACTTC
TRBV7-3	TRBD2	TRBJ2-3	few	CASSPQGGGALDTQYF	TGTGCCAGCAGCCCCCAGGGCGGGGGGGCACTAGATACGCAGTATTTT
TRBV20-1	.	TRBJ2-7	.	CSASRDNFYEQYF	TGCAGTGCTAGCCGGGACAACTTCTACGAGCAGTACTTC
TRBV25-1	.	TRBJ2-7	.	CASSEPEGHYEQYF	TGTGCCAGCAGTGAACCCGAAGGACATTACGAGCAGTACTTC
TRBV10-1	.	TRBJ1-1	.	CASSESTVDSMPYTEAFF	TGCGCCAGCAGTGAGTCGACAGTTGATTCGATGCCCTACACTGAAGCTTTCTTT
TRBV5-4	.	TRBJ1-2	.	CASSLGERNGYTF	TGTGCCAGCAGCTTGGGTGAACGGAATGGCTACACCTTC
TRBV20-1	TRBD1	TRBJ1-6	medium-sized	CSALRQGLESYNSPLHF	TGCAGTGCTCTACGACAGGGTTTGGAATCCTATAATTCACCCCTCCACTTT
TRBV12-3/TRBV12-4	.	TRBJ1-2	.	CASSPPGLVNYGYTF	TGTGCCAGCAGCCCGCCGGGACTTGTTAACTATGGCTACACCTTC
TRBV6-1	.	TRBJ1-1	few	CASRAQFQNTEAFF	TGTGCCAGCAGGGCACAATTTCAGAACACTGAAGCTTTCTTT
TRBV15	.	TRBJ1-1	.	CATSSGSTGNLLF	TGTGCCACCAGCAGTGGAAGCACAGGGAATTTGCTCTTT
TRBV27	.	TRBJ1-5	.	CASSLKRAGRPQHF	TGTGCCAGCAGTTTAAAAAGGGCAGGTCGGCCCCAGCATTTT
TRBV10-1	.	TRBJ1-2	.	CASSEGQNYGYTF	TGCGCCAGCAGTGAGGGGCAGAACTATGGCTACACCTTC
TRBV19	.	TRBJ1-1	.	CASSHQGDTEAFF	TGTGCCAGTAGTCATCAGGGCGACACTGAAGCTTTCTTT
TRBV7-8	.	TRBJ1-1	.	CASSQHRVNTEAFF	TGTGCCAGCAGCCAACACAGGGTGAACACTGAAGCTTTCTTT
TRBV7-2	.	TRBJ1-6	few	CASSLVYGNSPLHF	TGTGCCAGCAGCTTAGTATACGGAAATTCACCCCTCCACTTT
TRBV6-5	.	TRBJ2-3	.	CASSFSGKTDTQYF	TGTGCCAGCAGTTTTAGTGGTAAAACCGATACGCAGTATTTT
TRBV5-4	TRBD1	TRBJ1-6	.	CASSLVVTGKNSPLHF	TGTGCCAGCAGCTTGGTGGTGACAGGGAAAAATTCACCCCTCCACTTT
TRBV6-5	.	TRBJ2-6	few	CASSYGQSSGANVLTF	TGTGCCAGCAGTTATGGACAGAGTTCTGGGGCCAACGTCCTGACTTTC
TRBV27	.	TRBJ1-2	once	CASSLERGRGYTF	TGTGCCAGCAGTTTAGAAAGGGGACGTGGCTACACCTTC
TRBV18	.	TRBJ1-1	.	CASSPGLTEAFF	TGTGCCAGCTCACCGGGCCTAACTGAAGCTTTCTTT
TRBV29-1	.	TRBJ2-3	few	CSATSSGWTLASTDTQYF	TGCAGCGCCACTAGTTCGGGCTGGACACTAGCTAGCACAGATACGCAGTATTTT
TRBV6-1	.	TRBJ1-2	few	CASSARSYGYTF	TGTGCCAGCAGTGCGAGGAGCTATGGCTACACCTTC
TRBV6-1	.	TRBJ1-5	.	CASSEDSENQPQHF	TGTGCCAGCAGTGAAGACAGCGAAAATCAGCCCCAGCATTTT
TRBV20-1	TRBD1	TRBJ1-1	.	CSAPLGQGALNTEAFF	TGCAGTGCTCCCTTGGGACAGGGGGCTCTGAACACTGAAGCTTTCTTT
TRBV24-1	.	TRBJ2-2	few	CAIRSWAANTGELFF	TGTGCCATCCGGTCGTGGGCTGCGAACACCGGGGAGCTGTTTTTT
TRBV7-9	.	TRBJ1-1	.	CASSFQGLAEAFF	TGTGCCAGCAGCTTCCAGGGTTTGGCCGAAGCTTTCTTT
TRBV12-3/TRBV12-4	TRBD2	TRBJ2-7	.	CASSFNRGGEQYF	TGTGCCAGCAGTTTTAATAGGGGAGGGGAGCAGTACTTC
TRBV2	.	TRBJ1-2	.	CASSPDRTANYGYTF	TGTGCCAGCAGTCCAGACAGGACAGCGAACTATGGCTACACCTTC
TRBV7-9	TRBD1	TRBJ1-1	.	CASSLTGDTEAFF	TGTGCCAGCAGCTTAACAGGGGACACTGAAGCTTTCTTT
TRBV7-3	.	TRBJ1-1	.	CASARLGDTEAFF	TGTGCCAGCGCTCGACTGGGGGACACTGAAGCTTTCTTT
TRBV11-1	.	TRBJ1-2	.	CASSLNREDYGYTF	TGTGCCAGTAGCTTAAACAGGGAAGACTATGGCTACACCTTC
TRBV5-1	.	TRBJ2-7	.	CASAGAIGVNEQYF	TGCGCCAGTGCAGGAGCGATTGGGGTCAACGAGCAGTACTTC
TRBV5-6	TRBD2	TRBJ2-3	.	CATLSGGETDTQYF	TGTGCCACCCTTAGCGGGGGAGAGACAGATACGCAGTATTTT